The rows below give T cell receptor beta chains drawn from one sample of a study of monozygotic twins with inflammatory bowel disease. TCRdb re-called the 5' RACE reads, yielding one record per CDR3 amino acid sequence without DNA. This repertoire includes about 170,000 distinct CDR3 sequences. Sequencing was carried out using blood. Every receptor here comes from a human donor with ulcerative colitis or Crohn's disease, or a healthy co-twin of an affected twin (not recorded which). Each CDR3 is given with its conserved first and last residue. The order of the fields is J gene, V gene, CDR3 protein.

>TRBJ2-7|TRBV25-1
CASSDHRGLAGYHEQYF
>TRBJ1-5|TRBV20-1
CSASGGGNQPQHF
>TRBJ2-1|TRBV7-9
CASKNGSTPNEQFF
>TRBJ2-7|TRBV20-1
CSARDDLAWYEQYF
>TRBJ1-4|TRBV4-1
CASSQEGTVNEKLFF
>TRBJ2-6|TRBV28
CASPNVSGANVLTF
>TRBJ2-5|TRBV12-3/TRBV12-4
CASSLIGGLLQETQYF
>TRBJ2-7|TRBV6-1
CASNPMGMGSYEQYF
>TRBJ1-2|TRBV7-8
CASSFGVGQGVSGGYTF
>TRBJ2-1|TRBV18
CASSPPSGGSYNEQFF
>TRBJ1-6|TRBV6-1
CASKREPYNSPLHF
>TRBJ2-5|TRBV18
CASSETQTYPQETQYF
>TRBJ1-2|TRBV28
CAATGGDYGYTF
>TRBJ2-2|TRBV20-1
CSARVYGTPVNTGELFF
>TRBJ2-1|TRBV18
CASSPRRYNEQFF
>TRBJ1-2|TRBV5-1
CASSLDPGTANYGYTF
>TRBJ1-6|TRBV6-1
CASRVGQIKRSSPLHF
>TRBJ1-1|TRBV4-1
CASSQADSAGTEAFF
>TRBJ2-7|TRBV10-3
CAISVGGSYEQYF
>TRBJ2-7|TRBV28
CASHLGRGDIQQYF
>TRBJ2-2|TRBV2
CASTATGYTGELFF
>TRBJ2-2|TRBV6-2/TRBV6-3
CASRTSGANTGELFF
>TRBJ1-6|TRBV7-2
CASRPTGTGRSPLHF
>TRBJ2-3|TRBV7-3
CASSLSPRTDTQYF
>TRBJ2-7|TRBV27
CASSLGQGDYEQYF
>TRBJ2-3|TRBV20-1
CSALLAGATDTQYF
>TRBJ1-3|TRBV20-1
CSAREGDRANTIYF